This T cell receptor (beta chain) was sequenced during a study of Ad26.COV2.S vaccination and SARS-CoV-2 variants. Data came from immunoSEQ multiplex PCR; TCRdb stores just in-frame clones and leaves some out. The sample includes some 390,000 clones, approximately 91% of them seen just once. Treatment noted: 15 to 20 received Ad26.COV2.S at low or high dose, single or two shots; several received placebo; per-sample allocation not given. Specimen acquisition occurred on day 63 following the initial vaccine or placebo injection. Trimming removed 6 bases from V and 7 bases from J; junction bases left unmatched: 8. The CDR3 runs 13 residues. Germline V gives CDR1 SEHNR, CDR2 FQNEAQ (reference sequence).

This TCR derives from a person aged 18-60 years who received the Ad26.COV2.S COVID-19 vaccine or a placebo. The chain employs TRBV7-9 and TRBJ1-2; TRBD1 agrees at 7 bases. The specimen was peripheral blood, collected in a trial of Ad26.COV2.S vaccine versus placebo. CDR3: CASSPDTGVGYTF. CDR3 nucleotides: TGTGCCAGCAGTCCCGACACAGGGGTTGGCTACACCTTC.